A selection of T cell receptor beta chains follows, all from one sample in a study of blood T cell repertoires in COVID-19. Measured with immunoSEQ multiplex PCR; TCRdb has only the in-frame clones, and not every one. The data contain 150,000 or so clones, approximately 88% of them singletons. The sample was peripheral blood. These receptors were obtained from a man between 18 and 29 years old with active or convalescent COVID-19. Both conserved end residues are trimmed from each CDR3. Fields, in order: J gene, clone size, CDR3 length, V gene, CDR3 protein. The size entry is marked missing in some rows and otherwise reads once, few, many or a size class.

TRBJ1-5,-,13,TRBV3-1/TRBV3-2,ASSQDSTGVGPQH
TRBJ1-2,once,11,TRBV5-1,ASSFDSVRGYT
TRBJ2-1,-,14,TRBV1,TSSLRTVLFYNEQF
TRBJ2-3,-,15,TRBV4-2,ASSNRASGAGTDTQY
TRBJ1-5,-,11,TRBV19,ASSIGVNQPQH
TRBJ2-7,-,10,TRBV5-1,ASSFGTYEQY
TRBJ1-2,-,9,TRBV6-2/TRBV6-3,ASSPSYGYT
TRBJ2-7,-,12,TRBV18,ASSPPDRAHEQY
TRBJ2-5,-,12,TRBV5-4,ASSPGQGEETQY
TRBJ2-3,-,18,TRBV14,ASSHGPGLAVNTSTDTQY
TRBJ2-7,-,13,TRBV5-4,ASSLGVGASYEQY
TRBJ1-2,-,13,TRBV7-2,ASSLAFGGSYGYT
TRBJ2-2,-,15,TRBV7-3,ASSPPGQGVGTGELF
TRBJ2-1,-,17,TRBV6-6,ASSPWDIRAGAGNNEQF
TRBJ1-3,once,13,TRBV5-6,ASSLTTGNGNTIY
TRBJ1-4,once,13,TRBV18,ASSPGQGPNEKLF
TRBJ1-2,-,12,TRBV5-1,ASSARQGVNGYT
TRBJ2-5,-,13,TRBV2,ASRQTSGGKETQY
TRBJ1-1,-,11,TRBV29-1,SVDTGLNTEAF
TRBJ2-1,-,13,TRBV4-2,ASSPEAGGFDEQF
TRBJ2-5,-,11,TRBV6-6,ASSYRGSETQY
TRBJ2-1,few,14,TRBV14,ASSPWIAGIYNEQF
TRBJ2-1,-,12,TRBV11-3,ASSLEAESNEQF
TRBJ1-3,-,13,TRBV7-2,ASSLTGYSGNTIY
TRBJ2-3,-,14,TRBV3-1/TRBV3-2,ASSQGEGAITDTQY
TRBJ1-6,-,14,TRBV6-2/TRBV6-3,ASSYSIAGGNSPLH
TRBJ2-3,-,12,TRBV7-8,ASSFSGSADTQY
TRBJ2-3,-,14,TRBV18,ASSARLQGSGGTQY
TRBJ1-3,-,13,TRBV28,ASSFIRLSGNTIY
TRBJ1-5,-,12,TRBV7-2,ASSRTGYWEPQH
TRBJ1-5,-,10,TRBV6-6,ASSYAGQPQH
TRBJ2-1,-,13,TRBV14,ASSQLAGGPVRQF
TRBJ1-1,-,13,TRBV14,ASSRDRAAGTEAF
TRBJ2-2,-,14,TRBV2,ASSETGPWNTGELF
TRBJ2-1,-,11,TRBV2,ASRSPGNNEQF
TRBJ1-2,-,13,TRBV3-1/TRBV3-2,ASALLLRGTYGYT
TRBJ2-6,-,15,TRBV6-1,ASSEYEGTAGANVLT
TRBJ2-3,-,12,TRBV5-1,ASSLGQPTDTQY
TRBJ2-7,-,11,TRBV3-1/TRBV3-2,ASGFSGRYEQY
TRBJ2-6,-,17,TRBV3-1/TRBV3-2,ASSRVDLAGGSGANVLT
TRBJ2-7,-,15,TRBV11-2,ASRRLAGDPFSYEQY
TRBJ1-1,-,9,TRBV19,ASSSTQVAF
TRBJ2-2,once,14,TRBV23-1,ASSPAGGGLNGELF